This T cell receptor beta chain was found in a study of T cell responses to AZD1222 COVID-19 vaccine. Overall study results and limits: Baseline antibody screening turned up just five to seven seropositive AZD1222 recipients. Recipients of two AZD1222 doses showed rising Spike-specific TCR breadth and depth. CD4 TCRs linked to vaccination spanned spike, dominating at 160-218 and 743-854.

Second-dose schedules of about 4 or about 12 weeks were combined. CDR3 length equals 16 residues. V gave up 3 bases and J gave up 4 bases; unmatched junction bases: 7. Germline V CDR1 and CDR2: SGHAT, FQDESV (reference sequence). TCRdb keeps only in-frame clones here, not all; method: immunoSEQ multiplex PCR. The table shows 89,000 or so clones, with approximately 90% occurring only once. This clone was seen a handful of times. Its antigen is currently unknown. The input for sequencing was peripheral blood, taken 28 days after the second AZD1222 dose. The TCR sequence derives from an adult who received the AZD1222 COVID-19 vaccine. The rearrangement links TRBV11-1 to TRBJ2-2; 8 positions agree with TRBD1. DNA of the CDR3: TGTGCCAGCAGCTTCCAGGACAGGGAACTCACCGGGGAGCTGTTTTTT. Its translation: CASSFQDRELTGELFF.